Sequencing of this TCR beta chain was carried out in a study of T cell clonality in common variable immunodeficiency. Assay used: immunoSEQ multiplex PCR; TCRdb lists only in-frame clones, some missing. Recorded here are about 42,000 clones, none singletons. V lost 0 bases, J lost 1 base, and 7 bases lay in between. There are 15 residues in the CDR3. The germline V gene encodes CDR1 SGHDT and CDR2 YYEEEE. This clone was seen at least ten times. What it binds is unknown. The read falls 3 residues short of the CDR3 end, and the missing part is taken from the germline J gene. Study results and caveats: CVID subjects had higher TCRbeta clonality than healthy controls, most marked in about a third. Repertoire-complication correlations in CVID were limited by patient heterogeneity. In common variable immunodeficiency, TCR beta chains reportedly carried fewer deletions and N-nucleotide insertions.

Input material: peripheral blood mononuclear cells. V gene TRBV5-6 combines with J gene TRBJ2-2; no firm D call. The TCR sequence derives from a person between 18 and 70 years old in good health. CDR3 bases read: TGTGCCAGCAGCTTGGGTCCAGTGAACACCGGGGAG. Its translation is CASSLGPVNTGE. The whole CDR3 region reads CASSLGPVNTGELFF. The complete variable domain, with remaining parts taken from reference TRBV5-6 and TRBJ2-2, reads DAGVTQSPTHLIKTRGQQVTLRCSPKSGHDTVSWYQQALGQGPQFIFQYYEEEERQRGNFPDRFSGHQFPNYSSELNVNALLLGDSALYLCASSLGPVNTGELFFGEGSRLTVL.